The 21 T cell receptor beta chains presented below share a single source sample, sequenced in a study of response to subunit inactivated influenza vaccine. TCRdb redid the calling of the RT-PCR reads with MiXCR, one entry per CDR3 protein. The sample has about 570,000 distinct CDR3 sequences, 12% seen once; the top ten hold 10%. This material consisted of PBMCs from blood, taken on the day of vaccination. Receptors originate from a man in his fifties who received an inactivated influenza vaccine.

This clonotype came up a few times. The rearrangement uses TRBV6-5 and TRBJ2-7; the D call may be TRBD1 or TRBD2 (5 bases each). This CDR3 has 15 amino acids. V was pared by 2 bases and J by 3 bases, with 14 bases between. Germline-derived CDR1 and CDR2 are MNHEY and SVGAGI. The CDR3 loop is CASSYQSGTGYEQYF. The CDR3 bases are TGTGCCAGCAGTTACCAATCCGGGACCGGCTACGAGCAGTACTTC.

The V and J genes are TRBV4-1 and TRBJ2-7; 7 nucleotides agree with TRBD1. CDR3 size: 15 residues. Germline V gives CDR1 MGHRA, CDR2 YSYEKL. After removal of 0 bases from V and 2 bases from J, the junction contained 4 bases not matched to a gene. The CDR3 is CASSQDPGQTYEQYF. The CDR3 nucleotides read TGCGCCAGCAGCCAAGATCCGGGACAGACCTACGAGCAGTACTTC.

In this sample, this clonotype turned up a few times. The chain employs TRBV11-2 and TRBJ2-3; no reliable D call. V dropped 7 bases and J dropped 4 bases, with 9 bases sitting between them. Germline V lookup: CDR1 SGHAT, CDR2 FQNNGV. The length of the CDR3 is 12 residues. CDR3 nucleotide sequence: TGTGCCAGCACCCCCAGCTCAGATACGCAGTATTTT. Translated, it gives CASTPSSDTQYF.

This clonotype was seen many times. J is TRBJ2-5 and V is TRBV20-1; tentative D call: TRBD2 (5 bases). Germline assignment: CDR1 DFQATT and CDR2 SNEGSKA (reference sequence). With 3 bases removed from V and 6 bases from J, the gap between germline ends came to 14 bases. The CDR3 has 13 residues. The DNA of the CDR3 is TGCAGTGCTAGGACACTAGTTTCGCAGACCCAGTACTTC. Translation: CSARTLVSQTQYF.

This clonotype occurred once. CDR3 sequence (DNA): TGCGCCAGCAGCTCCGGGACAGGACTAGCCTACGAGCAGTACTTC. Translation: CASSSGTGLAYEQYF. The chain uses TRBV5-1 and TRBJ2-7; D is possibly TRBD1 (8 bases). V lost 3 bases and J 2 bases, leaving 15 bases between the germline ends. Germline V gene lookup returns CDR1 SGHRS and CDR2 YFSETQ. The CDR3 runs 15 residues. The full variable domain, its missing parts supplied by reference TRBV5-1 and TRBJ2-7, is KAGVTQTPRYLIKTRGQQVTLSCSPISGHRSVSWYQQTPGQGLQFLFEYFSETQRNKGNFPGRFSGRQFSNSRSEMNVSTLELGDSALYLCASSSGTGLAYEQYFGPGTRLTVT.

The sample holds many counts of this clonotype. The V gene is TRBV7-9, the J gene TRBJ1-2; D gene ambiguous. V lost 5 bases to trimming and J lost 5 bases, with 12 bases between them. CDR3 length: 13 amino acids. Per the germline V gene, CDR1 is SEHNR and CDR2 is FQNEAQ (reference sequence). Here the CDR3 DNA reads TGTGCCAGCAGCACTTCACATCCGTATGGCTACACCTTC. This sequence encodes CASSTSHPYGYTF.

There are a few counts of this clonotype. The chain joins TRBV7-8 to TRBJ2-3, with a possible D match to TRBD1 (5 bases). V lost 2 bases and J lost 1, with 16 bases in between. The V gene's germline CDR1 is SGHVS and CDR2 FQNEAQ. This CDR3 has 17 amino acids. The CDR3 DNA reads as TGTGCCAGCAGCTTAATTTCCAGCCAGGGCGGCACAGATACGCAGTATTTT. Protein product: CASSLISSQGGTDTQYF. Using reference TRBV7-8 and TRBJ2-3 for the parts outside the CDR3, the full variable domain is GAGVSQSPRYKVAKRGQDVALRCDPISGHVSLFWYQQALGQGPEFLTYFQNEAQLDKSGLPSDRFFAERPEGSVSTLKIQRTQQEDSAVYLCASSLISSQGGTDTQYFGPGTRLTVL.

This CDR3 reads CASGAGQSSYEQYF. In nucleotides, the CDR3 is TGTGCCAGCGGAGCTGGACAGAGCTCCTACGAGCAGTACTTC. This chain links TRBV12-3 or TRBV12-4 with TRBJ2-7; D is possibly TRBD1 (6 bases). V was shortened by 8 bases and J by 0 bases, with 14 bases between the two germline ends. The CDR3 has 14 amino acids.

Many counts were recorded for this clonotype. The chain recombines TRBV7-9 with TRBJ2-7, with TRBD1 identical over 8 bases. CDR3 size: 15 residues. The germline V gene has CDR1 SEHNR and CDR2 FQNEAQ (reference sequence). V lost 5 bases, J lost 5 bases, and 11 bases stayed unmatched. The CDR3 loop is CASSALGQGNNEQYF. For the CDR3, the DNA is TGTGCCAGCAGCGCCCTAGGACAGGGAAACAACGAGCAGTACTTC.

CDR3 in amino acids: CSLGGGQGKETQYF. The CDR3 DNA reads as TGCAGCCTAGGAGGGGGACAGGGAAAGGAGACCCAGTACTTC. V is TRBV29-1 and J is TRBJ2-5, with 9 bases matching TRBD1. The CDR3 spans 14 residues. CDR1 and CDR2 (germline): SQVTM, ANQGSEA. The V gene end was trimmed by 8 bases and the J gene end by 5 bases; junction bases not matched to a gene: 12.

This clonotype has only a few counts. The chain joins TRBV20-1 to TRBJ2-3; D may be TRBD2 (6 bases). The CDR3 has 13 amino acids. Trimming removed 3 bases from V and 2 bases from J, with 9 bases in between. Germline CDR1 reads DFQATT; CDR2 reads SNEGSKA (reference sequence). CDR3 amino acids: CSASAGNTDTQYF. CDR3 DNA: TGCAGTGCTAGTGCGGGAAACACAGATACGCAGTATTTT.

The chain links TRBV4-2 to TRBJ2-3; D possibly corresponds to TRBD1 (5 bases). V was trimmed by 4 bases and J by 4 bases, leaving 9 bases between them. The germline CDR1 and CDR2 sequences are LGHNA and YNFKEQ. This CDR3 region has 13 residues. The CDR3, as DNA: TGTGCCAGCAGCCCTTGGGGCGCAGATACGCAGTATTTT. Protein sequence: CASSPWGADTQYF.

This clonotype was detected ten times or more. CDR3 DNA: TGTGCCAGCAGGGGGGGGGCTAGCGGGAGACTTGGCTCCGAGCAGTACTTC. Translating it yields CASRGGASGRLGSEQYF. The chain is built from TRBV7-9 and TRBJ2-7, with 10 bases matching TRBD2. The CDR3 covers 17 residues. J was trimmed by 6 bases and V by 6 bases; bases with no gene match: 17. The germline V gene has CDR1 SEHNR and CDR2 FQNEAQ (reference sequence).

The chain uses TRBV15 and TRBJ1-5; D gene unclear. Per germline, CDR1 LNHNV and CDR2 YYDKDF (reference sequence). The germline V and J ends were trimmed by 0 bases and 6 bases, with 12 bases remaining between them. CDR3 length: 15 residues. The CDR3 DNA is TGTGCCACCAGCAGAGATTTTGACGGCAGTCAGCCCCAGCATTTT. Protein sequence: CATSRDFDGSQPQHF.

This chain links TRBV19 with TRBJ2-3, with TRBD2 matching 13 bases. V dropped 2 bases and J dropped 1; count of bases not matched to a gene: 3. CDR1 and CDR2 from the germline V gene are LNHDA and SQIVND (reference sequence). The CDR3 has 17 residues. CDR3 amino acids: CASSIIGLAGGTDTQYF. Here the CDR3 DNA reads TGTGCCAGTAGTATAATTGGACTAGCGGGGGGCACAGATACGCAGTATTTT.

This clonotype was seen only a few times. CDR3 in amino acids: CASGGTSGGLGQFF. CDR3 nucleotides: TGTGCCAGCGGAGGGACTAGCGGGGGCCTGGGTCAGTTCTTC. The chain carries TRBV6-2 or TRBV6-3 and TRBJ2-1, with TRBD2 matching 14 bases. V shed 8 bases and J 13 bases; nucleotides not matched to a gene: 10. The CDR3 has 14 amino acids. Per the germline V gene, CDR1 is MNHEY and CDR2 is SVGEGT.

This clonotype was seen a handful of times. The CDR3 DNA sequence: TGTGCCAGCAGTAAAAACAGGGGAGCGTCTGGGGCCAACGTCCTGACTTTC. This translates into CASSKNRGASGANVLTF. The chain employs TRBV6-1 and TRBJ2-6; 7 bases match TRBD1. Per germline, CDR1 MNHNS and CDR2 SASEGT. The trim removed 5 bases at V and 1 base at J, leaving 8 bases unmatched. The CDR3 covers 17 residues.

The chain couples TRBV7-6 to TRBJ1-1, with a possible D match to TRBD1 (6 bases). CDR3 size: 13 residues. Trimming shortened V by 0 bases and J by 7 bases, and 9 bases separated the two germline ends. Germline V gives CDR1 SGHVS, CDR2 FNYEAQ. The CDR3 here is CASSLAGGNEAFF. CDR3 in DNA: TGTGCCAGCAGCTTAGCAGGGGGAAATGAAGCTTTCTTT.

The rearrangement uses TRBV7-3 and TRBJ2-1; 11 bases agree with TRBD2. The junction had 7 bases not matched to a gene; V was cut back by 0 bases and J by 6 bases. CDR3 length: 17 amino acids. The germline CDR1 and CDR2 sequences are SGHTA and FQGTGA. The CDR3 nucleotides read TGTGCCAGCAGCTTAACGACGACTAGCGGGACTTTCAATGAGCAGTTCTTC. Translation gives CASSLTTTSGTFNEQFF. Filled out from reference TRBV7-3 and TRBJ2-1, the complete variable domain reads GAGVSQTPSNKVTEKGKYVELRCDPISGHTALYWYRQSLGQGPEFLIYFQGTGAADDSGLPNDRFFAVRPEGSVSTLKIQRTERGDSAVYLCASSLTTTSGTFNEQFFGPGTRLTVL.

The chain uses TRBV9 and TRBJ2-3; D may be TRBD1 (6 bases). CDR3 size: 15 residues. Germline assignment: CDR1 SGDLS and CDR2 YYNGEE. The ends were cut back, 0 bases at V and 2 bases at J, with 10 bases in the middle. The chain's CDR3 is CASSVAGQYTDTQYF. The CDR3 coding sequence is TGTGCCAGCAGCGTAGCAGGACAGTACACAGATACGCAGTATTTT.

Details on this clonotype: In this CDR3 the conserved last residue, phenylalanine or tryptophan, is missing, so a read error is likely. This chain uses TRBV15 with TRBJ1-3; no clear D. The V and J ends lost 1 base and 0 bases respectively, with 13 bases between them. The CDR3 loop spans 17 amino acids. The germline V gene has CDR1 LNHNV and CDR2 YYDKDF (reference sequence). The CDR3 nucleotides are TGTGCCACCAGCAGAGGGGGAGGGCCCTCCTCTGGAAACACCATATATCTT. Translated, it gives CATSRGGGPSSGNTIYL.